This is a list of T cell receptor beta chains from one sample in a study of T cell responses to AZD1222 COVID-19 vaccine. Assay: immunoSEQ multiplex PCR; the TCRdb copy retains only in-frame clones and omits some. The sample lists around 130,000 clones, 90% to 95% occurring once. The source was peripheral blood, collected on day 0 of AZD1222 vaccination. These receptors all stem from an adult in good health. Both conserved end residues are part of each CDR3. D genes are given only for firm matches. The size field is filled for only some rows; it gives once, few, many or a size class.

CDR3,DNA,length,size,J,D,V
CASSFWGSTEAFF,TGTGCCAGCAGCTTTTGGGGCTCCACTGAAGCTTTCTTT,13,.,TRBJ1-1,.,TRBV13
CASSLGSGTDAEKLFF,TGTGCCAGCAGCTTAGGATCCGGGACAGATGCTGAAAAACTGTTTTTT,16,.,TRBJ1-4,TRBD1,TRBV7-8
CASSRDREGYTF,TGTGCCAGCAGCCGAGACCGAGAGGGCTACACCTTC,12,.,TRBJ1-2,.,TRBV5-6
CAVGTGPLQETQYF,TGTGCCGTCGGGACAGGGCCGCTCCAAGAGACCCAGTACTTC,14,.,TRBJ2-5,TRBD1,TRBV6-5
CASSLRLAGPQYF,TGTGCCAGCAGCTTGCGCCTAGCGGGTCCCCAGTACTTC,13,.,TRBJ2-5,TRBD2,TRBV5-5
CASSLRGQRNSPLHF,TGTGCCAGCAGTTTACGGGGGCAAAGGAATTCACCCCTCCACTTT,15,.,TRBJ1-6,.,TRBV27
CASSPFIGGSTDTQYF,TGTGCCAGCAGCCCTTTTATTGGGGGTTCTACAGATACGCAGTATTTT,16,.,TRBJ2-3,.,TRBV3-1/TRBV3-2
CASSLFFGGGQPQHF,TGTGCCAGCAGTTTATTCTTCGGGGGGGGTCAGCCCCAGCATTTT,15,.,TRBJ1-5,.,TRBV27
CASSPGTGENQPQHF,TGCGCCAGCAGCCCAGGGACAGGGGAAAATCAGCCCCAGCATTTT,15,.,TRBJ1-5,TRBD1,TRBV5-1
CASSQEQSGRGRTSGNTIYF,TGTGCCAGCAGCCAAGAACAATCAGGACGAGGACGTACCTCTGGAAACACCATATATTTT,20,.,TRBJ1-3,.,TRBV4-2
CASSYHRGDTRETQYF,TGTGCCAGCAGTTACCACAGGGGCGACACCCGGGAGACCCAGTACTTC,16,.,TRBJ2-5,TRBD1,TRBV6-2/TRBV6-3
CASSPGGTGVVEQFF,TGTGCCAGCAGCCCAGGTGGGACAGGGGTGGTTGAGCAGTTCTTC,15,once,TRBJ2-1,TRBD1,TRBV7-6
CASSLAGLAGYNEQFF,TGTGCCAGCAGCTTAGCGGGACTAGCGGGGTACAATGAGCAGTTCTTC,16,.,TRBJ2-1,TRBD2,TRBV7-9
CASSRSLYGYTF,TGTGCCAGCAGTCGGTCCCTCTATGGCTACACCTTC,12,.,TRBJ1-2,.,TRBV28
CASSPTSHSNQPQHF,TGTGCCAGCAGCCCGACGAGCCATAGCAATCAGCCCCAGCATTTT,15,.,TRBJ1-5,.,TRBV11-2
CASSLGGQETQYF,TGTGCCAGCAGCTTGGGGGGCCAAGAGACCCAGTACTTC,13,.,TRBJ2-5,.,TRBV5-4
CASSSLEGFNEQFF,TGTGCCAGCAGTTCCTTAGAGGGATTTAATGAGCAGTTCTTC,14,.,TRBJ2-1,.,TRBV11-2
CASSLEGPGAPNYGYTF,TGTGCCAGCAGTTTAGAAGGACCGGGGGCGCCGAACTATGGCTACACCTTC,17,.,TRBJ1-2,.,TRBV28
CASSYSSHNYGYTF,TGTGCCAGCAGTTACTCGTCGCATAACTATGGCTACACCTTC,14,.,TRBJ1-2,.,TRBV6-2/TRBV6-3
CASSYGPYEQYF,TGTGCCAGCAGTTACGGCCCCTACGAGCAGTACTTC,12,.,TRBJ2-7,.,TRBV6-2/TRBV6-3
CASGQGFYGYTF,TGTGCCAGTGGACAGGGTTTTTATGGCTACACCTTC,12,.,TRBJ1-2,TRBD1,TRBV6-5
CASSFLGETANYGYTF,TGCGCCAGCAGCTTCCTGGGAGAAACAGCTAACTATGGCTACACCTTC,16,.,TRBJ1-2,.,TRBV5-1
CASSQVTKNTEAFF,TGCGCCAGCAGCCAGGTTACAAAGAACACTGAAGCTTTCTTT,14,.,TRBJ1-1,.,TRBV4-1
CASSLWAGGENIQYF,TGTGCCAGCAGTTTATGGGCAGGGGGCGAAAACATTCAGTACTTC,15,.,TRBJ2-4,TRBD1,TRBV27
CASSQDWPNQPQHF,TGCGCCAGCAGCCAAGATTGGCCTAATCAGCCCCAGCATTTT,14,.,TRBJ1-5,.,TRBV4-1
CATSRGSRAGGDGGTDTQYF,TGTGCCACCAGCAGAGGGTCGCGGGCGGGAGGAGATGGGGGCACAGATACGCAGTATTTT,20,.,TRBJ2-3,TRBD2,TRBV15
CASSQPDRVNQPQHF,TGCGCCAGCAGCCAGCCGGACAGGGTCAATCAGCCCCAGCATTTT,15,.,TRBJ1-5,TRBD1,TRBV4-1
CASSLGVGSPLHF,TGTGCCAGCAGCCTAGGGGTTGGCTCACCCCTCCACTTT,13,.,TRBJ1-6,.,TRBV12-3/TRBV12-4
CASSRERGQETQYF,TGCGCCAGCAGCCGTGAGAGGGGCCAAGAGACCCAGTACTTC,14,.,TRBJ2-5,.,TRBV4-1
CASSHQGGFGEQFF,TGTGCCAGCAGCCACCAGGGAGGGTTTGGTGAGCAGTTCTTC,14,.,TRBJ2-1,TRBD2,TRBV14
CASREGLAGAYEQYF,TGCGCCAGCAGAGAGGGACTAGCGGGAGCCTACGAGCAGTACTTC,15,.,TRBJ2-7,TRBD2,TRBV10-2
CATSRDQSAGSTNEKLFF,TGTGCCACCAGCAGAGATCAGAGCGCAGGATCAACTAATGAAAAACTGTTTTTT,18,.,TRBJ1-4,.,TRBV15
CASSSASSYNEQFF,TGTGCCAGCAGTTCGGCTAGCTCCTACAATGAGCAGTTCTTC,14,.,TRBJ2-1,.,TRBV11-3
CASSLQGQYGYTF,TGTGCCAGCAGTTTACAGGGCCAATATGGCTACACCTTC,13,few,TRBJ1-2,.,TRBV28
CASSQNGISYEQYF,TGTGCCAGCAGCCAGAACGGGATATCCTACGAGCAGTACTTC,14,.,TRBJ2-7,.,TRBV3-1/TRBV3-2
CASSPITGSYNEQFF,TGTGCCAGCAGCCCAATAACGGGATCCTACAATGAGCAGTTCTTC,15,.,TRBJ2-1,.,TRBV6-5
CAWRPTGGADTQYF,TGTGCCTGGCGGCCAACAGGGGGCGCAGATACGCAGTATTTT,14,.,TRBJ2-3,TRBD1,TRBV30
CASSVVGEPNEKLFF,TGTGCCAGCAGCGTAGTAGGTGAACCTAATGAAAAACTGTTTTTT,15,.,TRBJ1-4,.,TRBV9
CASHLTGAAEQYF,TGTGCCAGCCATCTTACTGGGGCGGCCGAGCAGTACTTC,13,.,TRBJ2-7,.,TRBV21-1
CATGVGRGYYGYTF,TGTGCCACCGGGGTCGGGCGGGGATACTATGGCTACACCTTC,14,.,TRBJ1-2,.,TRBV27